Listed here are 7 T cell receptor beta chains from one sample, sequenced in a study of cytomegalovirus exposure and HLA in healthy donors. Sequenced by immunoSEQ multiplex PCR; TCRdb stores in-frame clones only, minus some. The table lists about 120,000 clones, roughly nine tenths of them singletons, with around 1.1% in the top ten. Sequencing was done on a sample of PBMCs. The source is a woman younger than 35 in good health and CMV-seronegative.

The chain carries TRBV14 and TRBJ1-2; D possibly corresponds to TRBD1 (6 bases). Trimming stripped 5 bases from V and 4 bases from J, with 11 bases between. This CDR3 has 13 amino acids. The germline V gene has CDR1 SGHDN and CDR2 FVKESK. DNA for the CDR3: TGTGCCAGCAGCACGGGGGGCTCCTATGGCTACACCTTC. This gives the protein CASSTGGSYGYTF.

This chain connects TRBV6-5 to TRBJ2-5; 11 bases line up with TRBD2. Germline values: CDR1 MNHEY, CDR2 SVGAGI. With 4 bases clipped from V and 5 bases from J, the junction kept 9 bases outside the gene matches. The CDR3 sequence is 16 residues long. The CDR3: CASSSLAGVTVETQYF. The CDR3 nucleotides are TGTGCCAGCAGTTCACTAGCGGGAGTTACGGTCGAGACCCAGTACTTC.

This clone was counted between two and nine times. V usage is TRBV19 and J usage is TRBJ1-1; no definite D call. The CDR3 loop spans 13 amino acids. V was pared by 3 bases and J by 1 base, with 6 bases between. CDR1 is LNHDA, CDR2 SQIVND, per germline (reference sequence). The CDR3: CASSMMANTEAFF. Here the CDR3 DNA reads TGTGCCAGTAGTATGATGGCGAACACTGAAGCTTTCTTT.

The genes are TRBV4-3 and TRBJ2-7, with D possibly TRBD2 on 5 matching bases. Germline values: CDR1 LGHNA, CDR2 YSLEER. V was trimmed by 0 bases and J by 2 bases, leaving 14 bases between them. The CDR3 is 16 amino acids. The CDR3 DNA reads as TGCGCCAGCAGCCAAGAATGGGAGACTGCCGCCTACGAGCAGTACTTC. This sequence encodes CASSQEWETAAYEQYF.

This chain links TRBV5-6 with TRBJ2-7; possible D gene TRBD1, 5 bases. Germline CDR1 reads SGHDT; CDR2 reads YYEEEE. Trimming left V 0 bases short and J 2 bases short, with 15 bases between. CDR3 length: 16 amino acids. CDR3 coding DNA: TGTGCCAGCAGCTTGGTAACTCGCAGGGCCACCTACGAGCAGTACTTC. Translation gives CASSLVTRRATYEQYF.

The chain is built from TRBV1 and TRBJ1-5. TRBV1 is tagged as a pseudogene. The CDR3 has 15 amino acids. The CDR3 sequence is CTSSLKNGEDQPQHF. CDR3 nucleotides: TGCACCAGCAGCCTTAAAAACGGAGAGGATCAGCCCCAGCATTTT.

The chain employs TRBV5-1 and TRBJ2-7, with a possible D match to TRBD1 (5 bases). This CDR3 region has 13 residues. V was clipped by 0 bases and J by 3 bases, with 7 bases between them. Germline CDR1 is SGHRS and CDR2 is YFSETQ. DNA of the CDR3: TGCGCCAGCAGCTTGGACAGGAACTACGAGCAGTACGTC. This gives the protein CASSLDRNYEQYV.